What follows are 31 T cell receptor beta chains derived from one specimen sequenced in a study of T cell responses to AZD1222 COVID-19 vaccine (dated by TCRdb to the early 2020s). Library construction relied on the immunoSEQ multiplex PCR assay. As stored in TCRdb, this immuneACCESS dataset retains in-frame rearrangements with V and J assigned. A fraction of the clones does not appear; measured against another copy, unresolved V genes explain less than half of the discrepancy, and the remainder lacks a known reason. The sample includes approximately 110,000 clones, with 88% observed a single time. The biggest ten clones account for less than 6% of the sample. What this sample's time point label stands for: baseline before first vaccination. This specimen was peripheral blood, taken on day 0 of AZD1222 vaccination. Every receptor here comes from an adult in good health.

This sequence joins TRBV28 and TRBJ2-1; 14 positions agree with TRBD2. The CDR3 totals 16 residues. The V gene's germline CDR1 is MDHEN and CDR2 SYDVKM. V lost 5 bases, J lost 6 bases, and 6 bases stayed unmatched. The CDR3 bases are TGTGCCAGCAGTGTCGGACTAGCGGGGGGCGTCAATGAGCAGTTCTTC. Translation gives CASSVGLAGGVNEQFF.

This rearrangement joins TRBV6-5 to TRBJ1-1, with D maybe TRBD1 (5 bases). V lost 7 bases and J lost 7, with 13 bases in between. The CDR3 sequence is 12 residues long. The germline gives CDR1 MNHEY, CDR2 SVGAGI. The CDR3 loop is CASISTAREAFF. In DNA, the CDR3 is TGTGCCAGCATCTCGACAGCCCGTGAAGCTTTCTTT.

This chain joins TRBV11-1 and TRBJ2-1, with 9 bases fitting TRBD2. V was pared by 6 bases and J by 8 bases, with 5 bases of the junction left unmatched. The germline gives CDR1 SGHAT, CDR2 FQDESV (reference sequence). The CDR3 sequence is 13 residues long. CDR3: CASSGGGGYEQFF. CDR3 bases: TGTGCCAGCAGTGGCGGGGGGGGTTATGAGCAGTTCTTC.

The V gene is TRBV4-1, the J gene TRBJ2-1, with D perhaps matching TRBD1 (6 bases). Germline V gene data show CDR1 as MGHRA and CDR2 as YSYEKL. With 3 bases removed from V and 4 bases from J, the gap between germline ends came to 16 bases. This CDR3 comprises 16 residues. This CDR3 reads CASSQRTGTQYNEQFF. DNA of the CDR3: TGCGCCAGCAGCCAGAGGACCGGGACACAGTACAATGAGCAGTTCTTC.

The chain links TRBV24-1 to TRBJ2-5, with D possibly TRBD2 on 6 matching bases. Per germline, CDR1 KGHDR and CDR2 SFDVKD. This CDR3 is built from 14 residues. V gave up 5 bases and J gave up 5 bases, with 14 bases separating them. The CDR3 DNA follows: TGTGCCACCAGTGCCGGCGGGGTGGGGGAGACCCAGTACTTC. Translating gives CATSAGGVGETQYF.

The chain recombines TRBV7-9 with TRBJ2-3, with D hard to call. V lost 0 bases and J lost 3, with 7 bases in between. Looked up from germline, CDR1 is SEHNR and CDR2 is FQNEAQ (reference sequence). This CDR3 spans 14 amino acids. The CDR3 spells CASSLAILTDTQYF. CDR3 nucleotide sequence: TGTGCCAGCAGCTTAGCAATTTTGACAGATACGCAGTATTTT.

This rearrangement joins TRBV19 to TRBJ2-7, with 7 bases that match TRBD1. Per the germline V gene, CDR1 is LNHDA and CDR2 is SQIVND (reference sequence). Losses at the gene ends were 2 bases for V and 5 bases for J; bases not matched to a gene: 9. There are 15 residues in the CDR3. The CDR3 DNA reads TGTGCCAGTAGTATATCGACACAGGGGCTCAACGAGCAGTACTTC. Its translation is CASSISTQGLNEQYF.

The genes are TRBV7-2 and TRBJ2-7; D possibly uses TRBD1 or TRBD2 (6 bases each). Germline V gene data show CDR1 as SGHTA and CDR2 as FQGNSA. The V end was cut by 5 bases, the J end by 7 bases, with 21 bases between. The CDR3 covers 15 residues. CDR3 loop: CASSVLTGAWVEQYF. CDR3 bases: TGTGCCAGCAGCGTCTTGACGGGGGCTTGGGTAGAGCAGTACTTC.

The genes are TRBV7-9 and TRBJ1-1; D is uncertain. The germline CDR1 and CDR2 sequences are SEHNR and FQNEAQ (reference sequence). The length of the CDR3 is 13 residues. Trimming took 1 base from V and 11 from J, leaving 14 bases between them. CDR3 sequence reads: CASSLVGAGGAFF. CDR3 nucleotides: TGTGCCAGCAGCTTAGTGGGCGCCGGTGGGGCTTTCTTT.

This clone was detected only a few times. CDR3: CARSLGGNTEAFF. CDR3 in DNA: TGTGCCAGAAGCTTGGGAGGGAACACTGAAGCTTTCTTT. J is TRBJ1-1 and V is TRBV5-3; D ambiguous. TRBV5-3 is given ORF status, its function remaining uncertain. Trimming took 0 bases from V and 1 from J, leaving 4 bases between them. The CDR3 length is 13 residues.

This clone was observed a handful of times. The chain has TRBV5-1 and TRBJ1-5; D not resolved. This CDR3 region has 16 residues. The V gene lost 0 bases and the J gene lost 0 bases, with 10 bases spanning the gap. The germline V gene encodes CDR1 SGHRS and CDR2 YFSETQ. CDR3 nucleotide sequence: TGCGCCAGCAGCTTGGGGGCAGACAATAGCAATCAGCCCCAGCATTTT. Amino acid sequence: CASSLGADNSNQPQHF.

This CDR3 reads CASKAGTATNEKLFF. The CDR3 bases are TGTGCCAGCAAGGCCGGAACAGCAACTAATGAAAAACTGTTTTTT. The chain employs TRBV2 and TRBJ1-4; D gene unclear. The germline V and J ends were trimmed by 7 bases and 0 bases, with 12 bases remaining between them. The germline gives CDR1 SNHLY, CDR2 FYNNEI. The CDR3 extends over 15 amino acids.

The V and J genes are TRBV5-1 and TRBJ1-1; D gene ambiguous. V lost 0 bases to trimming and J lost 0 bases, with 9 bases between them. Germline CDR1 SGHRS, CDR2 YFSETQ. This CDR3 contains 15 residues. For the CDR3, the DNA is TGCGCCAGCAGCTTGGGTCAGCCAATGAACACTGAAGCTTTCTTT. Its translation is CASSLGQPMNTEAFF. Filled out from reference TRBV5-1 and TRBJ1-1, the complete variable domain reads KAGVTQTPRYLIKTRGQQVTLSCSPISGHRSVSWYQQTPGQGLQFLFEYFSETQRNKGNFPGRFSGRQFSNSRSEMNVSTLELGDSALYLCASSLGQPMNTEAFFGQGTRLTVV.

Here the CDR3 DNA reads TGCGCCAGCAGCTTGCTGGGTACAGGGGGCCAAGAGACCCAGTACTTC. This translates into CASSLLGTGGQETQYF. The V and J genes are TRBV5-1 and TRBJ2-5, with 8 nucleotides matching TRBD1. The CDR3 spans 16 residues. The V and J ends lost 1 base and 1 base, in that order; junction bases with no gene match: 6. Germline-derived CDR1 and CDR2 are SGHRS and YFSETQ.

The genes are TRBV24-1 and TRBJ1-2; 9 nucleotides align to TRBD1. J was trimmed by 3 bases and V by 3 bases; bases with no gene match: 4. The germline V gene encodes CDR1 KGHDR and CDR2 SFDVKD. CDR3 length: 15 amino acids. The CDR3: CATSDPTGGHYGYTF. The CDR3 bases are TGTGCCACCAGTGATCCAACAGGGGGCCACTATGGCTACACCTTC.

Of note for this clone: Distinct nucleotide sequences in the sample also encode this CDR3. The DNA of the CDR3 is TGTGCCAGCTCACCGATGACGGGGATCAATTCACCCCTCCACTTT. It specifies CASSPMTGINSPLHF. This chain joins TRBV18 and TRBJ1-6; no firm D call. CDR3 size: 15 residues. CDR1 and CDR2 (germline): KGHSH, LQKENI. V was clipped by 3 bases and J by 7 bases, with 13 bases between them.

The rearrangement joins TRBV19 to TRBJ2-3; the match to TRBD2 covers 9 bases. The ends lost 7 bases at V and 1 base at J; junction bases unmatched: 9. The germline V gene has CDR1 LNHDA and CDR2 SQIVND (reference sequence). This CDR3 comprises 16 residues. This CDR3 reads CASTPRASGGTDTQYF. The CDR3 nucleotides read TGTGCCAGTACCCCTAGGGCTAGCGGGGGCACAGATACGCAGTATTTT.

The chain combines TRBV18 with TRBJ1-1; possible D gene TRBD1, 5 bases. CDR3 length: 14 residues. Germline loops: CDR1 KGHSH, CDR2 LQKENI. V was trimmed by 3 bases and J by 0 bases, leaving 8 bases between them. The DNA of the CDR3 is TGTGCCAGCTCACCGGGACGGCTGAACACTGAAGCTTTCTTT. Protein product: CASSPGRLNTEAFF. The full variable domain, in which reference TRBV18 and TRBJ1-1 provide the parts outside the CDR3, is NAGVMQNPRHLVRRRGQEARLRCSPMKGHSHVYWYRQLPEEGLKFMVYLQKENIIDESGMPKERFSAEFPKEGPSILRIQQVVRGDSAAYFCASSPGRLNTEAFFGQGTRLTVV.

CDR3 residues: CATGKRTDTQYF. CDR3 nucleotide sequence: TGTGCCACAGGGAAGCGCACAGATACGCAGTATTTT. The gene calls are TRBV5-3 and TRBJ2-3, with D possibly being TRBD1 (5 bases). TRBV5-3 is marked as an open reading frame, function uncertain. V was cut by 9 bases and J by 1 base, with 9 bases left in between. The CDR3 covers 12 residues.

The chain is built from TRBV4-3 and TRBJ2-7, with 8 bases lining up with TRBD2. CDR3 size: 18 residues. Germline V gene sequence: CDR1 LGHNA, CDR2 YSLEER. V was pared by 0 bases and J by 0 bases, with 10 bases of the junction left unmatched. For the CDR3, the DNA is TGCGCCAGCAGCCAAGATCGGATGGTAGCGGGGAGCTCCTACGAGCAGTACTTC. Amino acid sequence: CASSQDRMVAGSSYEQYF.

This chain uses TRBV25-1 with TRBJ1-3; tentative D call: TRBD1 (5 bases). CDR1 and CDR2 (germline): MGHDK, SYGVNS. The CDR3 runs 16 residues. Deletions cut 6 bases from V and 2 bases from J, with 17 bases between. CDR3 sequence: CASRTGAASPGNTIYF. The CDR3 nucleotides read TGTGCCAGCAGGACCGGGGCGGCGAGCCCTGGAAACACCATATATTTT.

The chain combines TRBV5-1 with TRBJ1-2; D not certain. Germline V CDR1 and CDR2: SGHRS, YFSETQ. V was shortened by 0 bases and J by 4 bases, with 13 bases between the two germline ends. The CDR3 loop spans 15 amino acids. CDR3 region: CASSLGGEGVYGYTF. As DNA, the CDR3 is TGCGCCAGCAGCTTGGGTGGGGAAGGTGTCTATGGCTACACCTTC. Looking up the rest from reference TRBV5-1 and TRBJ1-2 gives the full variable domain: KAGVTQTPRYLIKTRGQQVTLSCSPISGHRSVSWYQQTPGQGLQFLFEYFSETQRNKGNFPGRFSGRQFSNSRSEMNVSTLELGDSALYLCASSLGGEGVYGYTFGSGTRLTVV.

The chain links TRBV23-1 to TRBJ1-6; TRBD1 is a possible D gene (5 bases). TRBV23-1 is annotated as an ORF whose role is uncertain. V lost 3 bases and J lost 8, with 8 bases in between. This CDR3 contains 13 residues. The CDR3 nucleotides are TGCGCCAGCAGTCAGGGGGTGGATTCACCCCTCCACTTT. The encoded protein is CASSQGVDSPLHF.

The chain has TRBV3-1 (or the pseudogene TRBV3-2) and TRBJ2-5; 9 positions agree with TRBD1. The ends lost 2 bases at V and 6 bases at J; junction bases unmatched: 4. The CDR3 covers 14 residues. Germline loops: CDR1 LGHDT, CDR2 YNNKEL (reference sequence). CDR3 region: CASSQTDRGKTQYF. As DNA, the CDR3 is TGTGCCAGCAGCCAAACGGACAGGGGAAAGACCCAGTACTTC.

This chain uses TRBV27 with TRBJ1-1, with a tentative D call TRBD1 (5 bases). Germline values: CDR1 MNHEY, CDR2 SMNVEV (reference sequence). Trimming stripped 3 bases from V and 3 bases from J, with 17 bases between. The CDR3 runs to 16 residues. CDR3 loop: CASSFFRPGIYTEAFF. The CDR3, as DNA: TGTGCCAGCAGTTTCTTTCGCCCAGGGATCTACACTGAAGCTTTCTTT.

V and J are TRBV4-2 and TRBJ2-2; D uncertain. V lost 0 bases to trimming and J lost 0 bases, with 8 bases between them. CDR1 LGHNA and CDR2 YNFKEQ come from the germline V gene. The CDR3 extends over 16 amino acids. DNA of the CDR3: TGTGCCAGCAGCCAAGATGTGAATTCGAACACCGGGGAGCTGTTTTTT. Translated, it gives CASSQDVNSNTGELFF.

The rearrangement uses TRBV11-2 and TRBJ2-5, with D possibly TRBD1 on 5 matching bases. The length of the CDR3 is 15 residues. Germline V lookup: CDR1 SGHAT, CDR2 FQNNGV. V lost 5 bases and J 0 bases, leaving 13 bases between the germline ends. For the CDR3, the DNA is TGTGCCAGCAGCCAGGGAACTTTGTACCAAGAGACCCAGTACTTC. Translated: CASSQGTLYQETQYF.

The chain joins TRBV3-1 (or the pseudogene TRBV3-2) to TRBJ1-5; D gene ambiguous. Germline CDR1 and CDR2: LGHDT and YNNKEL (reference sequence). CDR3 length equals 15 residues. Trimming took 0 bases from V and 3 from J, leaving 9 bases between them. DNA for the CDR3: TGTGCCAGCAGCCAAGAGGCAGCCCCCAATCAGCCCCAGCATTTT. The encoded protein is CASSQEAAPNQPQHF.

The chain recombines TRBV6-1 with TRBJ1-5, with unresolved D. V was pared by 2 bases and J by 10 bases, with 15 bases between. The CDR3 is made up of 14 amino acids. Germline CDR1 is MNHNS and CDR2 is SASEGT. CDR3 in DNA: TGTGCCAGCAGTGAATCAGGCTCCTCGGGCCCCCAGCATTTT. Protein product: CASSESGSSGPQHF.

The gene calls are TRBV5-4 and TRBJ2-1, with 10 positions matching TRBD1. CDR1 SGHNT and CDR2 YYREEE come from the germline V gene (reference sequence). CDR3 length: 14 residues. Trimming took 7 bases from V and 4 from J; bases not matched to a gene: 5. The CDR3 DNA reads TGTGCCAGCTACGGACAGGGGGGATACAATGAGCAGTTCTTC. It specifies CASYGQGGYNEQFF.

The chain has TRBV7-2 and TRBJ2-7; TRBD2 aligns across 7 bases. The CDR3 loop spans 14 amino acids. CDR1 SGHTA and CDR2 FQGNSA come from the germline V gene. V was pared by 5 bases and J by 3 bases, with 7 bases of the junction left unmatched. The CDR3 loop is CASSPQRGSYEQYF. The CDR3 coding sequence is TGTGCCAGCAGCCCCCAGCGGGGAAGCTACGAGCAGTACTTC.